This T cell receptor (beta chain) comes out of a study of cytomegalovirus exposure and HLA in healthy donors. The CDR3 is made up of 15 amino acids. V was clipped by 5 bases and J by 4 bases; unmatched bases: 8. Germline-derived CDR1 and CDR2 are MNHEY and SMNVEV (reference sequence). Some clones are missing from TCRdb's copy, which holds only in-frame ones; the method was immunoSEQ multiplex PCR. The table has 150,000 to 180,000 clones, just over 85% seen once. Specimen: PBMCs. The TCR was taken from a human donor in good health. The rearrangement links TRBV27 to TRBJ2-7, with 10 positions matching TRBD1. The CDR3 is CASSGLGTGVYEQYF. CDR3 nucleotide sequence: TGTGCCAGCAGTGGACTCGGGACAGGGGTATACGAGCAGTACTTC.